Listed below are T cell receptor beta chains from one sample, sequenced in a study of T cell changes during pregnancy in multiple sclerosis. Assay: immunoSEQ multiplex PCR; the TCRdb copy retains only in-frame clones and omits some. This table has tens of thousands of clones, roughly 92% appearing once. The sample consisted of peripheral blood, taken after pregnancy. These receptors were collected from a female donor with multiple sclerosis, enrolled in a pregnancy study. Both conserved end residues are part of each CDR3. A D gene is named only where the DNA matches it firmly. Size tells how often a clone was seen (once, few, many) or the class of an expanded clone, and some rows leave it out.

>.|TRBJ1-2|16|.|TRBV7-2
CASSREGGGVNFGYTF
TGTGCCAGCAGCCGAGAGGGAGGGGGGGTGAATTTTGGCTACACCTTC
>TRBD1|TRBJ2-7|15|.|TRBV6-5
CASSKQGALSYEQYF
TGTGCCAGCAGTAAGCAGGGGGCCCTCTCCTACGAGCAGTACTTC
>TRBD1|TRBJ2-1|14|.|TRBV29-1
CSGLGQGTYNEQFF
TGCAGCGGCTTAGGACAGGGCACCTACAATGAGCAGTTCTTC
>.|TRBJ1-1|15|once|TRBV5-8
CASSLEFRGTTEAFF
TGTGCCAGCAGCTTGGAGTTTCGGGGAACCACTGAAGCTTTCTTT
>TRBD1|TRBJ1-2|17|.|TRBV19
CASRQAVGGGRNYGYTF
TGTGCCAGTAGGCAGGCCGTAGGAGGGGGCAGGAACTATGGCTACACCTTC
>TRBD2|TRBJ2-2|14|.|TRBV27
CASIAGGGLGELFF
TGTGCCAGCATAGCCGGCGGGGGGCTCGGGGAGCTGTTTTTT
>.|TRBJ2-7|15|.|TRBV9
CASSVGDSYSYEQYF
TGTGCCAGCAGCGTAGGAGACAGCTACTCCTACGAGCAGTACTTC
>.|TRBJ2-7|13|.|TRBV6-5
CASSYSYGVEQYF
TGTGCCAGCAGTTACTCGTACGGGGTCGAGCAGTACTTC
>.|TRBJ2-5|10|.|TRBV20-1
CSAGVETQYF
TGCAGTGCAGGGGTGGAGACCCAGTACTTC
>.|TRBJ1-1|12|.|TRBV30
CAWRAGSGAAFF
TGTGCCTGGAGAGCCGGCTCAGGGGCTGCTTTCTTT
>.|TRBJ1-2|12|.|TRBV9
CASSSGIYGYTF
TGTGCCAGCAGCTCAGGGATTTATGGCTACACCTTC
>.|TRBJ1-2|14|.|TRBV5-1
CASSLGYEGDGYTF
TGCGCCAGCAGCTTGGGATATGAGGGAGATGGCTACACCTTC
>.|TRBJ2-7|15|.|TRBV7-6
CASSLRPGGPYEQYF
TGTGCCAGCAGCTTAAGACCGGGGGGCCCCTACGAGCAGTACTTC
>TRBD1|TRBJ2-3|15|few|TRBV28
CASSETGAPTDTQYF
TGTGCCAGCAGCGAGACAGGGGCCCCCACAGATACGCAGTATTTT
>TRBD2|TRBJ2-7|15|once|TRBV18
CASSPLAGGGGEQYF
TGTGCCAGCTCACCTCTAGCGGGGGGGGGCGGCGAGCAGTACTTC
>TRBD1|TRBJ2-3|15|.|TRBV7-3
CASSSSGQTTDTQYF
TGTGCCAGCAGCTCATCGGGACAGACCACAGATACGCAGTATTTT
>TRBD1|TRBJ2-2|17|.|TRBV25-1
CASSGHRGRGETGELFF
TGTGCCAGCAGTGGCCACAGGGGGAGAGGGGAGACCGGGGAGCTGTTTTTT
>.|TRBJ1-2|13|.|TRBV4-3
CASSLYQADGYTF
TGCGCCAGCAGTCTTTATCAGGCAGATGGCTACACCTTC
>TRBD1|TRBJ1-1|12|.|TRBV29-1
CSVEIRDRVSFF
TGCAGCGTTGAGATACGGGACAGGGTGTCTTTCTTT
>.|TRBJ2-3|15|once|TRBV7-9
CASSLVVGGPDTQYF
TGTGCCAGCAGCTTAGTCGTGGGGGGGCCAGATACGCAGTATTTT
>TRBD2|TRBJ2-1|12|.|TRBV6-6
CASSYSAGGKFF
TGTGCCAGCAGTTACTCTGCGGGGGGGAAGTTCTTC
>.|TRBJ2-3|15|.|TRBV9
CASNRNPSAQDTQYF
TGTGCCAGCAACCGAAACCCCAGTGCCCAGGATACGCAGTATTTT
>TRBD2|TRBJ2-5|15|.|TRBV4-2
CASSPLAGTQETQYF
TGTGCCAGCAGCCCACTAGCGGGGACCCAAGAGACCCAGTACTTC
>.|TRBJ1-1|14|.|TRBV7-2
CASSLDYGNTEAFF
TGTGCCAGCAGCTTAGACTATGGGAACACTGAAGCTTTCTTT
>.|TRBJ2-1|13|.|TRBV5-4
CASSLVQNNEQFF
TGTGCCAGCAGCTTGGTACAGAACAATGAGCAGTTCTTC
>TRBD1|TRBJ2-7|15|.|TRBV5-1
CASSLVGQGASEQYF
TGCGCCAGCAGCTTGGTCGGACAGGGGGCTTCCGAGCAGTACTTC
>.|TRBJ2-2|13|.|TRBV6-4
CASRPTGSGELFF
TGTGCCAGCAGACCCACAGGATCCGGGGAGCTGTTTTTT
>TRBD2|TRBJ2-3|15|.|TRBV2
CASSVTGLALDTQYF
TGTGCCAGCAGTGTAACCGGACTAGCACTAGATACGCAGTATTTT
>TRBD2|TRBJ2-2|16|.|TRBV7-2
CASSLIGGARTGELFF
TGTGCCAGCAGCCTCATCGGGGGGGCTCGTACCGGGGAGCTGTTTTTT
>.|TRBJ1-2|12|.|TRBV5-5
CASSARQVGYTF
TGTGCCAGCAGCGCTAGACAGGTTGGCTACACCTTC
>TRBD1|TRBJ1-2|16|.|TRBV19
CASSIKFSGGHYGYTF
TGTGCCAGTAGTATCAAGTTTTCAGGGGGGCACTATGGCTACACCTTC
>TRBD1|TRBJ2-6|18|.|TRBV18
CASSPRDSQSSGANVLTF
TGTGCCAGCTCACCTCGGGACAGTCAGAGCTCTGGGGCCAACGTCCTGACTTTC
>.|TRBJ1-2|13|.|TRBV5-6
CASSLGRNYGYTF
TGTGCCAGCAGCTTGGGGCGGAACTATGGCTACACCTTC
>.|TRBJ2-1|11|.|TRBV5-4
CASSWRGEQFF
TGTGCCAGCAGCTGGAGGGGTGAGCAGTTCTTC
>TRBD1|TRBJ2-6|17|.|TRBV13
CASSPRTGGAGANVLTF
TGTGCCAGCAGCCCCCGGACAGGGGGCGCCGGGGCCAACGTCCTGACTTTC
>.|TRBJ1-6|16|.|TRBV5-6
CASSPVGGQKNSPLHF
TGTGCCAGCAGCCCGGTAGGTGGACAGAAGAATTCACCCCTCCACTTT
>.|TRBJ1-1|14|.|TRBV2
CASSTLGGNTEAFF
TGTGCCAGCAGTACCCTAGGAGGGAACACTGAAGCTTTCTTT
>.|TRBJ2-2|15|.|TRBV2
CASSGGHRNTGELFF
TGTGCCAGCAGTGGGGGACACCGGAACACCGGGGAGCTGTTTTTT
>TRBD1|TRBJ1-1|14|.|TRBV6-1
CASSVQGANTEAFF
TGTGCCAGCAGTGTACAGGGGGCAAACACTGAAGCTTTCTTT
>.|TRBJ1-4|14|once|TRBV15
CATSRGTVNEKLFF
TGTGCCACCAGCAGAGGGACAGTTAATGAAAAACTGTTTTTT
>.|TRBJ2-3|17|.|TRBV27
CASSFIPNGVTPDTQYF
TGTGCCAGCAGTTTTATCCCCAACGGAGTGACGCCAGATACGCAGTATTTT
>.|TRBJ2-2|15|.|TRBV5-1
CASRLNLRSTGELFF
TGCGCCAGCAGGTTGAACTTGCGGAGCACCGGGGAGCTGTTTTTT
>TRBD2|TRBJ2-4|17|.|TRBV19
CASSITPSGGLINIQYF
TGTGCCAGTAGTATAACCCCGAGCGGGGGCCTGATCAACATTCAGTACTTC
>.|TRBJ1-3|16|.|TRBV7-6
CASSLLRGNSGNTIYF
TGTGCCAGCAGCTTGCTTCGGGGAAACTCTGGAAACACCATATATTTT
>.|TRBJ1-5|15|.|TRBV19
CASSIITGLNQPQHF
TGTGCCAGTAGTATAATAACAGGGTTAAATCAGCCCCAGCATTTT
>TRBD1|TRBJ2-2|19|.|TRBV4-3
CASSQEVGAGGVHTGELFF
TGCGCCAGCAGCCAAGAAGTCGGGGCAGGGGGCGTCCACACCGGGGAGCTGTTTTTT
>.|TRBJ2-2|15|.|TRBV6-5
CASSYPRGSSGELFF
TGTGCCAGCAGTTACCCCAGGGGAAGTTCCGGGGAGCTGTTTTTT
>.|TRBJ2-1|13|.|TRBV15
CATSIGGYNEQFF
TGTGCCACCAGCATAGGCGGGTACAATGAGCAGTTCTTC
>.|TRBJ2-2|16|.|TRBV4-2
CASSQEISGIDGELFF
TGTGCCAGCAGCCAAGAGATATCAGGGATAGACGGGGAGCTGTTTTTT
>TRBD2|TRBJ2-2|16|.|TRBV9
CASSRSSGLNTGELFF
TGTGCCAGCAGCCGAAGTAGCGGGCTTAACACCGGGGAGCTGTTTTTT
>.|TRBJ2-2|13|.|TRBV27
CASRGAITGELFF
TGTGCCAGCAGAGGGGCCATCACCGGGGAGCTGTTTTTT
>.|TRBJ2-7|12|.|TRBV2
CASTEGDFEQYF
TGTGCCAGCACTGAGGGAGACTTTGAGCAGTACTTC
>.|TRBJ1-1|15|.|TRBV7-2
CASSPQGPMNTEAFF
TGTGCCAGCAGCCCACAGGGACCCATGAACACTGAAGCTTTCTTT
>.|TRBJ1-3|12|.|TRBV9
CASSPQGHTIYF
TGTGCCAGCAGCCCCCAGGGCCACACCATATATTTT
>TRBD2|TRBJ2-5|17|.|TRBV10-2
CASSVRLAGAGAETQYF
TGCGCCAGCAGTGTAAGACTAGCGGGCGCCGGGGCGGAGACCCAGTACTTC
>TRBD1|TRBJ2-5|14|.|TRBV19
CASTGTGGWKTQYF
TGTGCCAGTACGGGGACAGGGGGCTGGAAGACCCAGTACTTC